Following are 17 T cell receptor beta chains from one sample sequenced in a study of T-cell memory formation after mild COVID-19. TCRdb passed the 5' RACE reads through MiXCR, listing each CDR3 protein once. The sample has some 250,000 distinct CDR3 sequences, around 17% seen once. Sequencing used PBMCs or a T cell subset sorted from them (not recorded which). The receptors come from a man between 18 and 35 years old who had mild COVID-19 (a few samples of this study predate the infection). Cell type and time point are not known.

In the case of this clonotype: The germline gene is not matched at one end of the junction; a read error may be the cause. V and J are TRBV7-6 and TRBJ2-5; 7 nucleotides line up with TRBD2. The CDR3 totals 15 residues. Germline loops: CDR1 SGHVS, CDR2 FNYEAQ. As DNA, the CDR3 is TGTGCCAGCAGTCTTTTTTCTAGCGGACAAGAGACACAGTACTTC. Amino acids: CASSLFSSGQETQYF.

The table lists this clonotype with a few counts. V gene TRBV15 combines with J gene TRBJ2-2, with D possibly called TRBD1 or TRBD2 (5 bases each). The V gene's germline CDR1 is LNHNV and CDR2 YYDKDF (reference sequence). The ends were cut back, 7 bases at V and 5 bases at J, with 14 bases in the middle. The CDR3 is made up of 14 amino acids. This chain's CDR3 is CATMIGTATGELFF. Written as DNA, the CDR3 is TGTGCCACCATGATAGGGACGGCAACCGGGGAGCTGTTTTTT.

This clonotype was found a few times. The genes are TRBV5-1 and TRBJ1-1; D perhaps matches TRBD1 (6 bases). CDR1 SGHRS and CDR2 YFSETQ come from the germline V gene. This CDR3 contains 12 residues. V was clipped by 6 bases and J by 8 bases, with 14 bases between them. CDR3 nucleotide sequence: TGCGCCAGCACCGATTCCGGGACAGAAGCTTTCTTT. Translated, it gives CASTDSGTEAFF.

This sequence joins TRBV5-5 and TRBJ2-1; D tentatively reads TRBD1 or TRBD2 (5 bases each). V was shortened by 4 bases and J by 3 bases, with 14 bases between the two germline ends. The CDR3 is made up of 15 amino acids. The germline V gene encodes CDR1 SGHKS and CDR2 YYEKEE (reference sequence). CDR3 residues: CASSMGPNNYNEQFF. CDR3 coding DNA: TGTGCCAGCAGCATGGGACCGAATAACTACAATGAGCAGTTCTTC.

The rearrangement uses TRBV6-5 and TRBJ1-2, with a weak D call TRBD1 (6 bases). In germline, CDR1 is MNHEY, CDR2 SVGAGI. Trimming took off 3 bases at V and 10 bases at J, with 15 bases between the two ends. The CDR3 is 13 amino acids. The chain's CDR3 is CASSYGQLWHYTF. The DNA of the CDR3 is TGTGCCAGCAGTTATGGACAGTTATGGCACTACACCTTC.

This clonotype was observed at least ten times. The rearrangement joins TRBV5-1 to TRBJ2-3; TRBD1 or TRBD2 may be the D gene (6 bases each). CDR3 length: 15 residues. Deletions cut 3 bases from V and 6 bases from J, with 17 bases between. From germline, CDR1 is SGHRS and CDR2 YFSETQ. CDR3 nucleotide sequence: TGCGCCAGCAGCTCCGGGGGCCGAGCTGTCGATACGCAGTATTTT. It specifies CASSSGGRAVDTQYF. Full variable domain (rest looked up from reference TRBV5-1 and TRBJ2-3): KAGVTQTPRYLIKTRGQQVTLSCSPISGHRSVSWYQQTPGQGLQFLFEYFSETQRNKGNFPGRFSGRQFSNSRSEMNVSTLELGDSALYLCASSSGGRAVDTQYFGPGTRLTVL.

This clonotype was counted at least ten times. V and J are TRBV7-8 and TRBJ2-1, with TRBD1 matching over 7 bases. CDR1 and CDR2 from the germline V gene are SGHVS and FQNEAQ. The CDR3 contains 15 residues. V was clipped by 3 bases and J by 5 bases; unmatched bases: 7. CDR3 DNA sequence: TGTGCCAGCAGCTTGACCGGGACAGATGACAATGAGCAGTTCTTC. It encodes CASSLTGTDDNEQFF.

V and J are TRBV27 and TRBJ2-1, with a tentative D call TRBD1 (6 bases). CDR1 MNHEY and CDR2 SMNVEV come from the germline V gene (reference sequence). Trimming pared 8 bases from V and 2 bases from J, leaving 13 bases between. The CDR3 extends over 14 amino acids. CDR3 nucleotides: TGTGCCAGCCACAGGGCTGGAACCTACAATGAGCAGTTCTTC. This gives the protein CASHRAGTYNEQFF.

V is TRBV5-1 and J is TRBJ2-1; TRBD1 might be the D (5 bases). Germline V gene lookup returns CDR1 SGHRS and CDR2 YFSETQ. The CDR3 runs 12 residues. V dropped 1 base and J dropped 12 bases, with 11 bases sitting between them. CDR3 coding DNA: TGCGCCAGCAGCTTGACAGGCTGGGGGCAGTTCTTC. Its translation is CASSLTGWGQFF. The full variable domain, completed using reference TRBV5-1 and TRBJ2-1, is KAGVTQTPRYLIKTRGQQVTLSCSPISGHRSVSWYQQTPGQGLQFLFEYFSETQRNKGNFPGRFSGRQFSNSRSEMNVSTLELGDSALYLCASSLTGWGQFFGPGTRLTVL.

The chain employs TRBV27 and TRBJ2-5; TRBD2 agrees at 9 bases. This CDR3 contains 16 residues. The germline gives CDR1 MNHEY, CDR2 SMNVEV (reference sequence). V shed 3 bases, J shed 5 bases, and the junction held 10 bases outside the gene matches. The CDR3 here is CASSFRGGAGRETQYF. CDR3 DNA: TGTGCCAGCAGTTTCCGCGGGGGGGCCGGCCGGGAGACCCAGTACTTC.

This clonotype was counted a few times. J is TRBJ2-2 and V is TRBV6-4, with 7 bases identical to TRBD1. V trimming: 6 bases; J trimming: 4 bases; junction bases outside the gene matches: 5. Germline CDR1 MRHNA, CDR2 SNTAGT. This CDR3 is 14 amino acids long. Written as DNA, the CDR3 is TGTGCCAGCAGCCAGGGACAGAGCACCGGGGAGCTGTTTTTT. Encoded protein: CASSQGQSTGELFF.

J is TRBJ1-1 and V is TRBV25-1, with 7 bases aligning to TRBD1. The CDR3 length is 14 residues. Germline CDR1 MGHDK, CDR2 SYGVNS. Trimming at V came to 6 bases and at J to 4 bases, leaving 8 bases not matched to a gene. CDR3 sequence reads: CASRPTGRFTEAFF. The CDR3 region has the DNA TGTGCCAGCAGACCGACAGGGAGGTTCACTGAAGCTTTCTTT.

The V and J genes are TRBV6-5 and TRBJ2-7, with 10 bases matching TRBD1. The germline V gene has CDR1 MNHEY and CDR2 SVGAGI. The CDR3 has 15 residues. V lost 5 bases to trimming and J lost 7 bases; unmatched junction nucleotides: 11. This CDR3 reads CASSVSGTGVGEQYF. The DNA for the CDR3 is TGTGCCAGCAGTGTCTCCGGGACAGGGGTGGGTGAGCAGTACTTC.

This sequence joins TRBV12-3 or TRBV12-4 and TRBJ1-2; D is ambiguous. The CDR3 runs to 12 residues. V dropped 2 bases and J dropped 4 bases, with 5 bases sitting between them. As DNA, the CDR3 is TGTGCCAGCAGTTTAACAGCCTATGGCTACACCTTC. Protein product: CASSLTAYGYTF.

This chain connects TRBV12-3 or TRBV12-4 to TRBJ2-7; D is possibly TRBD2 (5 bases). This CDR3 is 15 amino acids long. The ends were cut back, 3 bases at V and 0 bases at J, with 12 bases in the middle. The CDR3, as DNA: TGTGCCAGCAGTTTGGGAGACGGACCCTCCTACGAGCAGTACGTC. It encodes CASSLGDGPSYEQYV.

This clonotype was observed a few times. V usage is TRBV12-3 or TRBV12-4 and J usage is TRBJ2-1, with TRBD1 matching over 9 bases. The CDR3 sequence is 14 residues long. V trimming: 6 bases; J trimming: 7 bases; junction bases outside the gene matches: 7. The CDR3 sequence: CASRQGASVNEQFF. CDR3 coding DNA: TGTGCCAGCAGACAGGGGGCTAGCGTGAATGAGCAGTTCTTC.

This chain joins TRBV18 and TRBJ2-7, with 7 bases aligning to TRBD1. Trimming took 4 bases from V and 3 from J; bases not matched to a gene: 3. The CDR3 consists of 13 residues. Germline CDR1 is KGHSH and CDR2 is LQKENI. The CDR3 DNA reads as TGTGCCAGCTCACAGGGGGCCGACTACGAGCAGTACTTC. Encoded protein: CASSQGADYEQYF.